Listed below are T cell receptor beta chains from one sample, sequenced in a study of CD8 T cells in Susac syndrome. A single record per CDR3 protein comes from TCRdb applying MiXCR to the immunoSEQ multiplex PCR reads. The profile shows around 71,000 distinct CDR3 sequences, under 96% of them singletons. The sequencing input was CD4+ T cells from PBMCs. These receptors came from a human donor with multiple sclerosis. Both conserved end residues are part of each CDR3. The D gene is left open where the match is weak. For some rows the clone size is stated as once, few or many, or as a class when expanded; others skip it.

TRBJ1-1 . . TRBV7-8 CASSYENTEAFF TGTGCCAGCTCGTACGAGAACACTGAAGCTTTCTTT
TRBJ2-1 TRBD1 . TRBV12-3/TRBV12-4 CASSSTGNRANEQFF TGTGCCAGCAGTTCGACAGGGAACAGGGCCAATGAGCAGTTCTTC
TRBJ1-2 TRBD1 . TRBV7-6 CASSRTGGYGYTF TGTGCCAGCAGCCGTACAGGGGGCTATGGCTACACCTTC
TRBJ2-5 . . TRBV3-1 CASSQGRRSGTQYF TGTGCCAGCAGCCAGGGACGTCGTTCGGGGACCCAGTACTTC
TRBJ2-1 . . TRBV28 CASRPGLSSYNEQFF TGTGCCAGTCGACCGGGGTTGAGCTCCTACAATGAGCAGTTCTTC
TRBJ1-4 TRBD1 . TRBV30 CAWNQGAASWAEKLFF TGTGCCTGGAATCAGGGGGCCGCTTCTTGGGCCGAAAAACTGTTTTTT
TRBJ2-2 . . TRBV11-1 CASSLVGSNTGELFF TGTGCCAGCAGCTTAGTCGGGAGTAACACCGGGGAGCTGTTTTTT
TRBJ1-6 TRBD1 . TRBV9 CASSPRQGGLYNSPLHF TGTGCCAGCAGCCCGCGACAGGGGGGCCTCTATAATTCACCCCTCCACTTT
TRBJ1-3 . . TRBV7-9 CASRWPEGENTIYF TGTGCCAGCAGATGGCCGGAAGGGGAAAACACCATATATTTT
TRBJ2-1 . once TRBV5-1 CASSLGGYYNEQFF TGCGCCAGCAGCTTGGGGGGCTATTACAATGAGCAGTTCTTC
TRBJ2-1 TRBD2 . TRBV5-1 CASSGGEYNEQFF TGCGCCAGTTCCGGGGGGGAGTACAATGAGCAGTTCTTC
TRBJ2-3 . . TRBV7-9 CASSPAGQKGDTQYF TGTGCCAGCAGCCCGGCGGGGCAGAAGGGAGATACGCAGTATTTT
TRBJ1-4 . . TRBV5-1 CASSRAGTGDEKLFF TGCGCCAGCAGCCGGGCCGGGACGGGCGATGAAAAACTGTTTTTT
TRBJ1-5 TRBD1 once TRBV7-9 CASSLGTGGNQPQHF TGTGCCAGCAGCTTAGGCACAGGGGGCAATCAGCCCCAGCATTTT
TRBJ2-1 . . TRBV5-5 CASSSDRSSYNEQFF TGTGCCAGCAGCTCCGACAGGAGCTCCTACAATGAGCAGTTCTTC
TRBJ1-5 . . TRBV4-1 CASSQGMWGGTQPQHF TGCGCCAGCAGCCAAGGAATGTGGGGGGGCACTCAGCCCCAGCATTTT
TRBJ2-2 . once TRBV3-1 CASSQDLPGELFF TGTGCCAGCAGCCAAGATCTCCCCGGGGAGCTGTTTTTT
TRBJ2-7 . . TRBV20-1 CSARDPSSGTYEQYF TGCAGTGCTAGAGATCCCAGCTCCGGGACCTACGAGCAGTACTTC
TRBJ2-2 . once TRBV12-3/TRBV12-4 CASRSTGPGATGELFF TGTGCCAGCAGATCTACTGGGCCGGGGGCCACCGGGGAGCTGTTTTTT
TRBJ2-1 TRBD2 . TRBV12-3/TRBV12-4 CATGTSGALYNEQFF TGTGCCACTGGGACTAGCGGAGCACTTTACAATGAGCAGTTCTTC
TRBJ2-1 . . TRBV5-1 CASSLPGAGNEQFF TGCGCCAGCAGCTTGCCAGGGGCCGGGAATGAGCAGTTCTTC
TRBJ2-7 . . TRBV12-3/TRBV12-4 CASSFGLLYEQYF TGTGCCAGCAGTTTTGGGCTTTTATACGAGCAGTACTTC
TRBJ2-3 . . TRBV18 CASSPPTARTDTQYF TGTGCCAGCTCACCACCGACAGCCCGCACAGATACGCAGTATTTT
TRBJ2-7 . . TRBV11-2 CASSFPGSYEQYF TGTGCCAGCAGCTTCCCGGGATCCTACGAGCAGTACTTC
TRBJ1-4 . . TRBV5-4 CASSARQLPGEKLFF TGTGCCAGCAGCGCTCGACAGCTCCCGGGCGAAAAACTGTTTTTT
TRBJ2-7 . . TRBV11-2 CASSLAYEQYF TGTGCCAGCAGCTTAGCCTACGAGCAGTACTTC
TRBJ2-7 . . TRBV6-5 CASSYSLSTRSYEQYF TGTGCCAGCAGTTACTCGTTGTCGACACGTTCCTACGAGCAGTACTTC
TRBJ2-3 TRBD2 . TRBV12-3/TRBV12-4 CASTPRGVTDTQYF TGTGCCAGCACTCCGCGGGGGGTCACAGATACGCAGTATTTT
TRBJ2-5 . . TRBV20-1 CSASGTPQETQYF TGCAGTGCCTCCGGGACCCCACAAGAGACCCAGTACTTC
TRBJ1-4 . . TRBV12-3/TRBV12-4 CASSFGGSNEKLFF TGTGCCAGCAGTTTCGGCGGCTCTAATGAAAAACTGTTTTTT
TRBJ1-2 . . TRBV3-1 CASGANYGYTF TGTGCCAGCGGGGCTAACTATGGCTACACCTTC
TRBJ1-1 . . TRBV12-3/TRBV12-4 CASSLGIRNTEAFF TGTGCCAGCAGTTTAGGGATCCGGAACACTGAAGCTTTCTTT
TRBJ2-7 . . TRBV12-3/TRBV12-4 CASSLVGVVYEQYF TGTGCCAGCAGTTTAGTAGGGGTGGTCTACGAGCAGTACTTC
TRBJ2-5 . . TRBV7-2 CASSLVGGSQETQYF TGTGCCAGCAGCTTAGTCGGGGGTTCCCAAGAGACCCAGTACTTC
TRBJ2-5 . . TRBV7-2 CASSSRGQTQYF TGTGCCAGCAGCTCTAGGGGTCAGACCCAGTACTTC
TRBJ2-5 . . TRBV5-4 CASSLTRAGQETQYF TGTGCCAGCAGCTTAACAAGGGCAGGGCAAGAGACCCAGTACTTC
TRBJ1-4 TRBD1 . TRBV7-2 CASSAPQGSANEKLFF TGTGCCAGCAGCGCACCACAGGGGTCCGCTAATGAAAAACTGTTTTTT
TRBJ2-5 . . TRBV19 CASSGSQETQYF TGTGCCAGTAGTGGCTCCCAAGAGACCCAGTACTTC
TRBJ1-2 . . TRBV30 CAWSVEGLGGYTF TGTGCCTGGAGTGTGGAGGGACTGGGGGGCTACACCTTC
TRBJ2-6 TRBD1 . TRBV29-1 CSVSTGVGANVLTF TGCAGCGTCTCCACAGGGGTTGGGGCCAACGTCCTGACTTTC
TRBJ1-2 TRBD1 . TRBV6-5 CASSSRTVGQGVFTF TGTGCCAGCAGTTCTCGGACGGTTGGACAGGGAGTTTTCACCTTC
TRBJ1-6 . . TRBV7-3 CASSASGTANSPLHF TGTGCCAGCAGCGCGTCCGGGACGGCTAATTCACCCCTCCACTTT
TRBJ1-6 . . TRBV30 CAWGGRGTDSPLHF TGTGCCTGGGGGGGGAGGGGGACTGATTCACCCCTCCACTTT
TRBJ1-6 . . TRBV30 CAWRRPGGASHSPLHF TGTGCCTGGAGACGCCCGGGAGGGGCTAGCCATTCACCCCTCCACTTT
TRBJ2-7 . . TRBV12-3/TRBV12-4 CASSLWGTSYEQYF TGTGCCAGCAGTTTGTGGGGGACCTCCTACGAGCAGTACTTC
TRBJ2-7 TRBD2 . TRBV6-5 CASSYSGLAAHSYEQYF TGTGCCAGCAGTTACTCAGGACTAGCGGCCCACTCCTACGAGCAGTACTTC
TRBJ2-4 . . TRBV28 CASIPNLGSAIAKNIQYF TGTGCCAGCATTCCTAACCTGGGCAGTGCGATAGCCAAAAACATTCAGTACTTC
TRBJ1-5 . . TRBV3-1 CASSQDLPGRTLTQPQHF TGTGCCAGCAGCCAAGATCTCCCGGGCAGGACCCTCACCCAGCCCCAGCATTTT
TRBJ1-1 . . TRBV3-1 CASSQQFLGTEAFF TGTGCCAGCAGCCAACAATTCCTCGGGACTGAAGCTTTCTTT